This passage covers 3 T cell receptor beta chains from one sample sequenced in a study of CD8+CD57+ T cells in acquired aplastic anemia. Profiling of TCR beta VDJ combinations and CDR3 sequences used genomic DNA as template. TCRdb called the reads again in MiXCR, with one record for every CDR3 protein. The sample consists of 42,000 or so distinct CDR3 sequences, roughly 65% of them appearing once. Sequencing was done on a sample of sorted CD4+, CD8+, or CD8+CD57+ T cells (not recorded which) from PBMCs. These receptors all stem from a human donor in good health, serving as a control.

The V gene is TRBV20-1, the J gene TRBJ2-3; D not certain. Looked up from germline, CDR1 is DFQATT and CDR2 is SNEGSKA (reference sequence). The CDR3 has 14 amino acids. The V and J ends lost 5 bases and 0 bases respectively, with 12 bases between them. The CDR3 protein is CSAYQAVSTDTQYF. The CDR3 bases are TGCAGTGCTTATCAAGCCGTTAGCACAGATACGCAGTATTTT.

The chain links TRBV10-3 to TRBJ1-1; D not certain. V lost 4 bases, J lost 1 base, and 4 bases lay in between. There are 12 residues in the CDR3. Germline V gene sequence: CDR1 ENHRY, CDR2 SYGVKD. The CDR3 sequence: CAISGQNTEAFF. CDR3 nucleotides: TGTGCCATCAGTGGACAGAACACTGAAGCTTTCTTT.

This chain joins TRBV10-3 and TRBJ1-6; the match to TRBD1 covers 7 bases. Germline CDR1 ENHRY, CDR2 SYGVKD. The CDR3 loop spans 17 amino acids. V dropped 3 bases and J dropped 5; count of bases not matched to a gene: 10. The CDR3 DNA reads TGTGCCATCAGTGAAAGGGACAGAGCGGTCGATAATTCACCCCTCCACTTT. Translation: CAISERDRAVDNSPLHF.